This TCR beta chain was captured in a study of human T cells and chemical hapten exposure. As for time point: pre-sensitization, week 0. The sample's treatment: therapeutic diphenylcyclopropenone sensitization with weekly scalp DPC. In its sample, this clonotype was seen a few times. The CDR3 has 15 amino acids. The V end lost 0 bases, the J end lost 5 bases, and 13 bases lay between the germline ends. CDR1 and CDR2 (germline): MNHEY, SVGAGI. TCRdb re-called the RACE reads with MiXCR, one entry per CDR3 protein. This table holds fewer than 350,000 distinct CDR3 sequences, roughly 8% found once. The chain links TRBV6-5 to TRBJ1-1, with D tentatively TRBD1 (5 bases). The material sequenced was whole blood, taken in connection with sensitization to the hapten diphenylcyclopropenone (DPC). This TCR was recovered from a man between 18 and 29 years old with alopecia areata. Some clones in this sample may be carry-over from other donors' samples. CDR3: CASSYSIDKGTEAFF. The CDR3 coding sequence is TGTGCCAGCAGTTACTCGATTGACAAGGGGACTGAAGCTTTCTTT.